This T cell receptor beta chain was sequenced for a study of shared clonotypes between healthy human individuals. On the study more broadly: Per-donor plates numbered three CD4 naive, three CD4 memory, two CD8 naive and one CD8 memory.

This clone has at least ten counts. Its target is unknown. Notes on the study in general: Naive subsets typically showed greater estimated richness than memory subsets. Since donors were few, the genetic and exposure-history diversity represented was limited.

The V end was cut by 2 bases, the J end by 3 bases, with 12 bases between. Germline V lookup: CDR1 KGHSH, CDR2 LQKENI. The length of the CDR3 is 15 residues. The table came from immunoSEQ multiplex PCR; TCRdb's copy has only in-frame clones and leaves some out. The table has under 1,100,000 clones, about 75% seen once; the top ten hold about 1.5%. V gene TRBV18 combines with J gene TRBJ2-3; D uncertain. Sequences were obtained from memory CD4+ T cells sorted from blood. The sample's subset: CD45RA-negative fraction. The TCR originated in a man aged 18-30 years in good health. The CDR3 loop reads CASSPSASGTDTQYF. CDR3 in DNA: TGTGCCAGCTCACCATCGGCCAGTGGGACAGATACGCAGTATTTT.